Listed below are T cell receptor beta chains from one sample, sequenced in a study of cytomegalovirus exposure and HLA in healthy donors. Sequencing was performed with immunoSEQ multiplex PCR; in TCRdb, only in-frame clones are kept and a portion is missing. The table shows 60,000 to 85,000 clones, with 85% to 95% occurring only once. Sequenced sample: PBMCs. These receptor sequences come from a man aged 18 to 29 in good health and CMV-seropositive. Both conserved end residues are part of each CDR3. Fields, in order: V gene, clone size, J gene, D gene, CDR3 protein, CDR3 DNA. D genes are given only for firm matches. Size is omitted from some rows. Given values are once, few, many or a class for expanded clones.

v_gene: TRBV4-1; abundance: NA; j_gene: TRBJ2-7; d_gene: NA; CDR3aa: CASSQGGPSEGQYF; CDR3nt: TGCGCCAGCAGCCAAGGAGGGCCGTCGGAGGGGCAGTACTTC
v_gene: TRBV28; abundance: NA; j_gene: TRBJ1-1; d_gene: NA; CDR3aa: CASSLRGDEAFF; CDR3nt: TGTGCCAGCAGTTTACGGGGAGACGAAGCTTTCTTT
v_gene: TRBV19; abundance: NA; j_gene: TRBJ2-6; d_gene: TRBD2; CDR3aa: CASSRAATSDTSNVLTF; CDR3nt: TGTGCCAGTAGTAGGGCCGCGACTAGCGATACGTCGAACGTCCTGACTTTC
v_gene: TRBV29-1; abundance: NA; j_gene: TRBJ1-4; d_gene: NA; CDR3aa: CSASVSGNEKLFF; CDR3nt: TGCAGCGCCAGCGTATCAGGGAATGAAAAACTGTTTTTT
v_gene: TRBV7-3; abundance: NA; j_gene: TRBJ2-7; d_gene: TRBD2; CDR3aa: CASSIAGGATYEQYF; CDR3nt: TGTGCCAGCAGTATCGCGGGGGGCGCAACCTACGAGCAGTACTTC
v_gene: TRBV28; abundance: NA; j_gene: TRBJ2-4; d_gene: TRBD1; CDR3aa: CASSLAGQGDNIQYF; CDR3nt: TGTGCCAGCAGTTTAGCGGGACAGGGAGATAACATTCAGTACTTC
v_gene: TRBV27; abundance: NA; j_gene: TRBJ2-7; d_gene: TRBD1; CDR3aa: CASSRGRTYEQYF; CDR3nt: TGTGCAAGCTCTAGGGGGCGTACCTACGAGCAGTACTTC
v_gene: TRBV11-3; abundance: NA; j_gene: TRBJ2-7; d_gene: NA; CDR3aa: CASSSGQGVGYEQYF; CDR3nt: TGTGCCAGCAGCTCTGGACAAGGGGTGGGCTACGAGCAGTACTTC
v_gene: TRBV28; abundance: NA; j_gene: TRBJ2-7; d_gene: NA; CDR3aa: CASSPPAGYEQYF; CDR3nt: TGTGCCAGCAGTCCCCCGGCGGGGTACGAGCAGTACTTC
v_gene: TRBV28; abundance: once; j_gene: TRBJ1-4; d_gene: NA; CDR3aa: CASSTVQGRVHEKLFF; CDR3nt: TGTGCCAGCAGCACGGTCCAGGGTAGGGTTCATGAAAAACTGTTTTTT
v_gene: TRBV6-1; abundance: NA; j_gene: TRBJ1-2; d_gene: NA; CDR3aa: CASSVLSRENYGYTF; CDR3nt: TGTGCCAGCAGTGTATTATCAAGGGAGAACTATGGCTACACCTTC
v_gene: TRBV10-3; abundance: NA; j_gene: TRBJ2-2; d_gene: NA; CDR3aa: CAISEDTGEVTGELFF; CDR3nt: TGTGCCATCAGTGAGGATACAGGGGAGGTCACCGGGGAGCTGTTTTTT
v_gene: TRBV6-1; abundance: NA; j_gene: TRBJ2-3; d_gene: TRBD2; CDR3aa: CASSADGTSGRISTDTQYF; CDR3nt: TGTGCCAGCAGTGCAGACGGGACTAGCGGGAGGATAAGCACAGATACGCAGTATTTT
v_gene: TRBV6-5; abundance: NA; j_gene: TRBJ1-5; d_gene: NA; CDR3aa: CASAADQPQHF; CDR3nt: TGTGCCAGCGCGGCCGATCAGCCCCAGCATTTT
v_gene: TRBV25-1; abundance: once; j_gene: TRBJ1-1; d_gene: NA; CDR3aa: CASSERGGGTEAFF; CDR3nt: TGTGCCAGCAGTGAAAGGGGAGGGGGCACTGAAGCTTTCTTT
v_gene: TRBV27; abundance: NA; j_gene: TRBJ2-7; d_gene: NA; CDR3aa: CASRGAGLSYEQYF; CDR3nt: TGTGCCAGCCGGGGTGCTGGACTCAGCTACGAGCAGTACTTC
v_gene: TRBV27; abundance: NA; j_gene: TRBJ2-1; d_gene: TRBD2; CDR3aa: CASRLAGGIDEQFF; CDR3nt: TGTGCCAGCAGGTTGGCGGGAGGTATAGATGAGCAGTTCTTC